This T cell receptor (beta chain) derives from a study of PD-L1 blockade in urothelial cancer. General observations from the study: Prediction of better survival came from below-median pretreatment blood TCR clonality.

Clones were read by immunoSEQ multiplex PCR, and TCRdb kept only the in-frame ones, dropping some. The table has 53,000 or so clones, around nine tenths seen once; the top ten hold 2% to 2.5%. V dropped 8 bases and J dropped 3; count of bases not matched to a gene: 5. The CDR3 is 14 residues long. CDR1 and CDR2 from the germline V gene are MNHEY and SVGAGI. The time point: peripheral blood 6 weeks after treatment start. Notes on this clone: Its specificity is unknown.

The TCR comes from a man aged 55 to 70 with urothelial cancer. The chain has TRBV6-5 and TRBJ2-1; the match to TRBD2 covers 9 bases. Material: PBMCs, obtained around atezolizumab (anti-PD-L1) treatment. CDR3 bases: TGTGCCAGCGCCCGGCGGGAGGGCTACAATGAGCAGTTCTTC. This sequence encodes CASARREGYNEQFF.